This passage covers 21 T cell receptor beta chains from one sample sequenced in a study of blood T cell repertoires in COVID-19. Profiling relied on immunoSEQ multiplex PCR, and the TCRdb table lists in-frame clones only, not all of them. The sample includes about 140,000 clones, 60% to 80% of them seen just once. Sequencing input: PBMCs or T cells enriched from blood (not recorded which). The receptor set was obtained from a woman in her fifties or sixties who had recovered from COVID-19.

This chain connects TRBV7-9 to TRBJ2-1; 8 bases line up with TRBD2. CDR1 SEHNR and CDR2 FQNEAQ come from the germline V gene (reference sequence). The trim removed 5 bases at V and 4 bases at J, leaving 4 bases unmatched. This CDR3 has 14 amino acids. CDR3 nucleotide sequence: TGTGCCAGCAGCCCCCGGGAGGGTTACAATGAGCAGTTCTTC. As protein: CASSPREGYNEQFF.

V is TRBV19 and J is TRBJ2-1, with 7 bases identical to TRBD2. V lost 4 bases, J lost 9 bases, and 12 bases stayed unmatched. The CDR3 is 15 residues long. Germline V gene lookup returns CDR1 LNHDA and CDR2 SQIVND (reference sequence). In DNA form, the CDR3 reads TGTGCCAGTAGTACCCGGGACCCCCGGGAGGCTGAGCAGTTCTTC. It encodes CASSTRDPREAEQFF.

The chain uses TRBV19 and TRBJ1-5; D perhaps matches TRBD1 (5 bases). Looked up from germline, CDR1 is LNHDA and CDR2 is SQIVND (reference sequence). Between the trimmed V and J ends, which lost 8 bases and 2 bases, there was a span of 16 bases. The CDR3 loop spans 15 amino acids. CDR3 DNA: TGTGCCAGTCACGACAGTCCTGGTCGCAATCAGCCCCAGCATTTT. Amino acid sequence: CASHDSPGRNQPQHF.

The chain employs TRBV5-1 and TRBJ1-1; 7 positions agree with TRBD1. V lost 1 base, J lost 0 bases, and 6 bases stayed unmatched. The CDR3 covers 16 residues. Germline values: CDR1 SGHRS, CDR2 YFSETQ. The CDR3 DNA follows: TGCGCCAGCAGCTTGCGGGACAGAATAATGAACACTGAAGCTTTCTTT. It translates to CASSLRDRIMNTEAFF.

The rearrangement links TRBV7-2 to TRBJ1-1; D unresolved. The V end lost 5 bases, the J end lost 7 bases, and 14 bases lay between the germline ends. The CDR3 totals 13 residues. Germline values: CDR1 SGHTA, CDR2 FQGNSA. The CDR3 DNA follows: TGTGCCAGCAGCGGTCGGACTGGCAATGAAGCTTTCTTT. Its translation: CASSGRTGNEAFF.

The rearrangement links TRBV6-5 to TRBJ2-7; TRBD1 is a possible D gene (6 bases). Trimming cost V 6 bases and J 1 base, with 10 bases left between them. Germline V gene sequence: CDR1 MNHEY, CDR2 SVGAGI. The CDR3 spans 13 residues. The CDR3 coding sequence is TGTGCCAGCAGGAGGACAGCTTCCTACGAGCAGTACTTC. It translates to CASRRTASYEQYF.

This clone was found a few times. The V gene is TRBV3-1 (or the pseudogene TRBV3-2), the J gene TRBJ2-7; the match to TRBD2 covers 8 bases. Germline V gene sequence: CDR1 LGHDT, CDR2 YNNKEL (reference sequence). J lost 2 bases, V lost 0 bases, and 0 bases had no gene match. The CDR3 runs to 14 residues. The CDR3: CASSQEAGAYEQYF. In DNA form, the CDR3 reads TGTGCCAGCAGCCAAGAAGCGGGGGCCTACGAGCAGTACTTC.

This chain joins TRBV6-5 and TRBJ1-2; no clear D gene. CDR3 length: 10 amino acids. With 8 bases removed from V and 8 bases from J, the gap between germline ends came to 9 bases. Germline V CDR1 and CDR2: MNHEY, SVGAGI. CDR3 sequence (DNA): TGTGCCAGCGGAGGGATCGGCTACACCTTC. It specifies CASGGIGYTF.

The chain uses TRBV3-1 (or the pseudogene TRBV3-2) and TRBJ2-2, with unresolved D. This CDR3 is built from 15 residues. Trimming cost V 5 bases and J 0 bases, with 10 bases left between them. The germline CDR1 and CDR2 sequences are LGHDT and YNNKEL (reference sequence). For the CDR3, the DNA is TGTGCCAGCAGCTTCCAAACAGCGAACACCGGGGAGCTGTTTTTT. As protein: CASSFQTANTGELFF.

This clone has only one observation. Compared with germline, one end of the junction differs, possibly owing to a read error. The chain recombines TRBV5-1 with TRBJ1-1; D uncertain. From germline, CDR1 is SGHRS and CDR2 YFSETQ. This CDR3 has 15 residues. The CDR3 spells CASRLAGNLNTEAFF. The CDR3 DNA reads as TGCGCCAGCAGGTTGGCGGGAAATTTGAACACTGAAGCTTTCTTT.

The genes are TRBV7-2 and TRBJ2-3; TRBD2 matches at 9 bases. This CDR3 is built from 16 residues. The V segment lost 2 bases and the J segment 1 base; nucleotides outside the gene matches: 4. The V gene's germline CDR1 is SGHTA and CDR2 FQGNSA. The CDR3 sequence is CASSLRRGGGTDTQYF. The CDR3 nucleotides are TGTGCCAGCAGCTTAAGGCGGGGGGGCGGCACAGATACGCAGTATTTT.

The chain couples TRBV7-9 to TRBJ1-1; the D gene is possibly TRBD1 (6 bases). V was clipped by 1 base and J by 5 bases, with 20 bases between them. The CDR3 covers 17 residues. Germline V gene sequence: CDR1 SEHNR, CDR2 FQNEAQ (reference sequence). The CDR3 nucleotides read TGTGCCAGCAGCTTAGGAAGCAGGGGCCGTGAGACGACTGAAGCTTTCTTT. Its translation: CASSLGSRGRETTEAFF.

This chain uses TRBV7-3 with TRBJ2-3; D uncertain. Deletions cut 2 bases from V and 4 bases from J, with 7 bases between. Germline assignment: CDR1 SGHTA and CDR2 FQGTGA. CDR3 length equals 13 residues. CDR3 amino acids: CASSLGPPDTQYF. The CDR3 DNA reads TGTGCCAGCAGCTTAGGCCCCCCAGATACGCAGTATTTT. Together with reference TRBV7-3 and TRBJ2-3, the CDR3 gives the full variable domain: GAGVSQTPSNKVTEKGKYVELRCDPISGHTALYWYRQSLGQGPEFLIYFQGTGAADDSGLPNDRFFAVRPEGSVSTLKIQRTERGDSAVYLCASSLGPPDTQYFGPGTRLTVL.

This rearrangement joins TRBV5-8 to TRBJ1-1; 8 bases align to TRBD1. The CDR3 is made up of 13 amino acids. CDR1 and CDR2 (germline): SGHTS, YDEGEE. With 6 bases clipped from V and 9 bases from J, the junction kept 10 bases outside the gene matches. CDR3 protein: CASTPPGTGKAFF. The CDR3 bases are TGTGCCAGCACTCCCCCCGGGACAGGAAAAGCTTTCTTT.

The rearrangement uses TRBV7-2 and TRBJ2-7; 7 nucleotides align to TRBD1. The CDR3 is made up of 13 amino acids. J gave up 6 bases and V 5 bases, and 7 bases lay outside the gene matches. CDR1 is SGHTA, CDR2 FQGNSA, per germline. The CDR3 is CASSGQVSSEQYF. In DNA, the CDR3 is TGTGCCAGCAGCGGACAGGTCTCCAGCGAGCAGTACTTC. Using reference TRBV7-2 and TRBJ2-7 for the parts outside the CDR3, the full variable domain is GAGVSQSPSNKVTEKGKDVELRCDPISGHTALYWYRQSLGQGLEFLIYFQGNSAPDKSGLPSDRFSAERTGGSVSTLTIQRTQQEDSAVYLCASSGQVSSEQYFGPGTRLTVT.

The CDR3: CASSPWDRGGGTQYF. As DNA, the CDR3 is TGTGCCAGCAGCCCTTGGGACAGGGGCGGGGGTACGCAGTATTTT. The chain recombines TRBV6-2 or TRBV6-3 with TRBJ2-3, with 10 bases matching TRBD1. The V gene end was trimmed by 6 bases and the J gene end by 8 bases; junction bases not matched to a gene: 11. This CDR3 region has 15 residues. Germline-derived CDR1 and CDR2 are MNHEY and SVGEGT.

The chain recombines TRBV9 with TRBJ1-5; no clear D gene. Trimming removed 0 bases at V and 6 bases at J, with 10 bases between. The CDR3 is made up of 14 amino acids. The germline V gene encodes CDR1 SGDLS and CDR2 YYNGEE. Here the CDR3 DNA reads TGTGCCAGCAGCGTAGAGGATTGGAGTCAGCCCCAGCATTTT. Protein: CASSVEDWSQPQHF. Full variable domain (rest looked up from reference TRBV9 and TRBJ1-5): DSGVTQTPKHLITATGQRVTLRCSPRSGDLSVYWYQQSLDQGLQFLIQYYNGEERAKGNILERFSAQQFPDLHSELNLSSLELGDSALYFCASSVEDWSQPQHFGDGTRLSIL.

A remark on this clone: Germline is not matched at one junction end, which may reflect a read error. The chain links TRBV12-3 or TRBV12-4 to TRBJ2-3, with D possibly being TRBD1 or TRBD2 (5 bases each). CDR3 size: 12 residues. As DNA, the CDR3 is TGCGCCGGGGCCTCCGCCACAGATACGCAGTATTTT. As protein: CAGASATDTQYF.

This clone was detected a few times. This rearrangement joins TRBV3-1 (or the pseudogene TRBV3-2) to TRBJ2-3, with D uncertain. The germline V gene encodes CDR1 LGHDT and CDR2 YNNKEL (reference sequence). The CDR3 is 13 residues long. V was cut by 7 bases and J by 0 bases, with 8 bases left in between. CDR3 amino acids: CASTKTSTDTQYF. As DNA, the CDR3 is TGTGCCAGCACCAAGACTAGCACAGATACGCAGTATTTT.

The count of this clone is one. The chain has TRBV7-9 and TRBJ1-4; tentatively, D is TRBD1 (6 bases). Germline V gives CDR1 SEHNR, CDR2 FQNEAQ (reference sequence). With 4 bases removed from V and 3 bases from J, the gap between germline ends came to 9 bases. There are 14 residues in the CDR3. The DNA of the CDR3 is TGTGCCAGCAGCTCCCAGGGGCCTAATGAAAAACTGTTTTTT. It yields the protein CASSSQGPNEKLFF. Using reference TRBV7-9 and TRBJ1-4 for the parts outside the CDR3, the full variable domain is DTGVSQNPRHKITKRGQNVTFRCDPISEHNRLYWYRQTLGQGPEFLTYFQNEAQLEKSRLLSDRFSAERPKGSFSTLEIQRTEQGDSAMYLCASSSQGPNEKLFFGSGTQLSVL.

The chain employs TRBV29-1 and TRBJ1-2; D possibly corresponds to TRBD1 (5 bases). The V end was cut by 3 bases, the J end by 7 bases, with 9 bases between. The CDR3 has 11 amino acids. Germline loops: CDR1 SQVTM, CDR2 ANQGSEA. CDR3 DNA: TGCAGCGTTGAGGGCAGGGCTGGCTACACCTTC. Translated: CSVEGRAGYTF.